One sample yielded the 6 T cell receptor beta chains listed below, sequenced in a study of blood T cell repertoires in COVID-19. Assay used: immunoSEQ multiplex PCR; TCRdb lists only in-frame clones, some missing. This table has 300,000 to 400,000 clones, about 88% appearing once. Input material: peripheral blood. The receptors shown here come from a human donor in a cohort sampled during active COVID-19.

The genes are TRBV5-1 and TRBJ2-3, with D unresolved. This CDR3 has 15 residues. Between the trimmed V and J ends, which lost 3 bases and 0 bases, there was a span of 11 bases. Germline loops: CDR1 SGHRS, CDR2 YFSETQ. The CDR3 DNA is TGCGCCAGCAGCTCCACTGAACCCAGCACAGATACGCAGTATTTT. It is translated as CASSSTEPSTDTQYF. The whole variable domain, remainder taken from reference TRBV5-1 and TRBJ2-3, is KAGVTQTPRYLIKTRGQQVTLSCSPISGHRSVSWYQQTPGQGLQFLFEYFSETQRNKGNFPGRFSGRQFSNSRSEMNVSTLELGDSALYLCASSSTEPSTDTQYFGPGTRLTVL.

This rearrangement joins TRBV28 to TRBJ1-1; 7 bases are a match to TRBD1. Germline values: CDR1 MDHEN, CDR2 SYDVKM. The CDR3 sequence is 16 residues long. Unmatched junction bases numbered 11, after V lost 3 bases and J lost 4 bases. This CDR3 reads CASSFPGDSVFTEAFF. CDR3 coding DNA: TGTGCCAGCAGTTTCCCTGGGGACAGTGTATTCACTGAAGCTTTCTTT.

The chain is built from TRBV19 and TRBJ1-5; TRBD1 matches 10 bases. Per the germline V gene, CDR1 is LNHDA and CDR2 is SQIVND (reference sequence). V gave up 7 bases and J gave up 5 bases; unmatched junction bases: 5. The CDR3 is 14 residues long. CDR3 DNA sequence: TGTGCCAGTACACGGACAGGGGGGTATCAGCCCCAGCATTTT. Translated: CASTRTGGYQPQHF.

The chain uses TRBV5-1 and TRBJ2-3; D not certain. The germline V gene encodes CDR1 SGHRS and CDR2 YFSETQ. V shed 3 bases and J shed 0 bases, with 8 bases lying between them. CDR3 length: 14 amino acids. The CDR3 reads CASSYTVSTDTQYF. CDR3 coding DNA: TGCGCCAGCAGCTATACGGTTAGCACAGATACGCAGTATTTT.

The rearrangement links TRBV28 to TRBJ1-6; TRBD1 aligns across 9 bases. V lost 6 bases and J lost 5; bases outside the gene matches: 2. Germline values: CDR1 MDHEN, CDR2 SYDVKM. The CDR3 length is 14 residues. The CDR3 bases are TGTGCCAGCAGACAGGGGGCTAATAATTCACCCCTCCACTTT. Its protein is CASRQGANNSPLHF.

In DNA, the CDR3 is TGTGCCAGTCTGGGGACAGGATACGAGCAGTACTTC. Protein sequence: CASLGTGYEQYF. The chain has TRBV6-5 and TRBJ2-7, with TRBD1 matching over 8 bases. The ends lost 9 bases at V and 4 bases at J; junction bases unmatched: 5. The CDR3 spans 12 residues. From germline, CDR1 is MNHEY and CDR2 SVGAGI.